Listed below are T cell receptor beta chains from one sample, sequenced in a study of regulatory T cells. TCRdb's table, derived via immunoSEQ multiplex PCR, lists solely in-frame clones and lacks some. The sample holds roughly 4,000 clones, approximately 91% seen once. The material sequenced was CD4+ Tregs sorted from blood. The receptors derive from a child aged 2 to 10 with CD3G deficiency. The CDR3 runs from the conserved cysteine through the conserved F or W. Fields, in order: J gene, V gene, D gene, CDR3 DNA, CDR3 protein. The D gene is left open where the match is weak.

>TRBJ1-2|TRBV28|NA
TGTGCCAGCAGTCCCGCAGACAGGCGAACTAACTATGGCTACACCTTC
CASSPADRRTNYGYTF
>TRBJ1-2|TRBV6-6|NA
TGTGCCAGCAGTTACGGGAACGTGGGGCTCTACACCTTC
CASSYGNVGLYTF
>TRBJ2-3|TRBV6-1|NA
TGTGCCAGCAGTGAAAAGGCAGATACGCAGTATTTT
CASSEKADTQYF
>TRBJ1-5|TRBV28|NA
TGTGCCAGCAGTCACACCCCCACAGGGCATAGAATAAGCAATCAGCCCCAGCATTTT
CASSHTPTGHRISNQPQHF
>TRBJ2-7|TRBV28|NA
TGTGCCAGCAGTTTAGAAGGGGGAACAGGGGAGCAGTACTTC
CASSLEGGTGEQYF
>TRBJ1-2|TRBV28|TRBD1
TGTGCCAGCAGTTCGACAGGGGGTGGTTATGGCTACACCTTC
CASSSTGGGYGYTF
>TRBJ2-5|TRBV5-1|NA
TGCGCCAGCAGCTTGGAACGGGCGGGTGGTCAAGAGACCCAGTACTTC
CASSLERAGGQETQYF
>TRBJ2-2|TRBV5-1|NA
TGCGCCAGCAGCGAGGGGCGCGGCGGGGAGCTGTTTTTT
CASSEGRGGELFF
>TRBJ2-7|TRBV5-1|NA
TGCGCCAGCAGCTCCCAGCAAGGCGAGCAGTACTTC
CASSSQQGEQYF
>TRBJ2-6|TRBV10-1|NA
TGCGCCAGCAGTGGATACGGAAGATCGCAAAGTCGGGCCAACGTCCTGACTTTC
CASSGYGRSQSRANVLTF
>TRBJ2-7|TRBV5-1|TRBD1
TGCGCCAGCAGCGCCGGGACAGGGGGCTACGAGCAGTACTTC
CASSAGTGGYEQYF
>TRBJ2-5|TRBV7-9|TRBD1
TGTGCCAGCAGCGGGACAGGGGTTCGCCAAGAGACCCAGTACTTC
CASSGTGVRQETQYF
>TRBJ2-3|TRBV28|NA
TGTGCCAGCAGTTCCCCTCGGGCGCCCACAGATACGCAGTATTTT
CASSSPRAPTDTQYF
>TRBJ1-2|TRBV6-1|NA
TGTGCCAGCAGGGATAAGGGCCCCAGCCCTGGCTACACCTTC
CASRDKGPSPGYTF